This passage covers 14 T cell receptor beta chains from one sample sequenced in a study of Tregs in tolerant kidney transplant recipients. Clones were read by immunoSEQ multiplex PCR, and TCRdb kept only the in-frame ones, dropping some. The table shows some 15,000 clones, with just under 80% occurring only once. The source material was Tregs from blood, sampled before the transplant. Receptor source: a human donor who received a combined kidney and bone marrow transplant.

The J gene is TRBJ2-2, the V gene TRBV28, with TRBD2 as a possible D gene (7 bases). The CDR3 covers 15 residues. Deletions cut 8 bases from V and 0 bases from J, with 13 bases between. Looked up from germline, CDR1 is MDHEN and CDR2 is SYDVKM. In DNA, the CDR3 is TGTGCCAGCCTACAGGGAGGGGCGAACACCGGGGAGCTGTTTTTT. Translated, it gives CASLQGGANTGELFF.

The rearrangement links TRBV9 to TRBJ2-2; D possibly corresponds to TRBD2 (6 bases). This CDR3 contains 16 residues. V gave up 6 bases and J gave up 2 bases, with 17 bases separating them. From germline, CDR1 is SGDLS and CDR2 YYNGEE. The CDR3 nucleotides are TGTGCCAGCAATCGCGGGGACCTTTCTAACACCGGGGAGCTGTTTTTT. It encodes CASNRGDLSNTGELFF.

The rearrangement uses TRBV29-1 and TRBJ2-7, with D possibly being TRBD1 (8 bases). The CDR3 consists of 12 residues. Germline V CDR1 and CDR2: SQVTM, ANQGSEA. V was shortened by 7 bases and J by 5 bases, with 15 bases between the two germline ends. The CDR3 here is CSARTGGDEQYF. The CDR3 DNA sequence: TGCAGCGCCCGAACAGGGGGGGACGAGCAGTACTTC.

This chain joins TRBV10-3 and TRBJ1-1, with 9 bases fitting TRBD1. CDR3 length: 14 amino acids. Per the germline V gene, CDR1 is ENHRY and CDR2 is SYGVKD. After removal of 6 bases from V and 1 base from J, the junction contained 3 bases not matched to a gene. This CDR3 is CAISAQGANTEAFF. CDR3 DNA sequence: TGTGCCATCAGCGCACAGGGGGCGAACACTGAAGCTTTCTTT.

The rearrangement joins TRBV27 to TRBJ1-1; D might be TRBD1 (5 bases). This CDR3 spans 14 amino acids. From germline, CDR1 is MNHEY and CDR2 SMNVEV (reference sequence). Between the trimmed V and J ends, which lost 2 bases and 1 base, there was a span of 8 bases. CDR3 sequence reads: CASSLGGWNTEAFF. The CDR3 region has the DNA TGTGCCAGCAGTTTAGGGGGGTGGAACACTGAAGCTTTCTTT.

CDR3 in DNA: TGTGCCTGGGGACAGAAGGGATCAGCTTTCTTT. Translation gives CAWGQKGSAFF. This chain connects TRBV30 to TRBJ1-1; possibly TRBD1 for D (6 bases). V was pared by 5 bases and J by 10 bases, with 14 bases between. This CDR3 spans 11 amino acids. CDR1 GTSNPN and CDR2 SVGIG come from the germline V gene (reference sequence).

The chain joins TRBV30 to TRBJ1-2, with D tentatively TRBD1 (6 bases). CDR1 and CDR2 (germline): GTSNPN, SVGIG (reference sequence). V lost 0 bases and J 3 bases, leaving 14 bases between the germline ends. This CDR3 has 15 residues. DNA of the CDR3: TGTGCCTGGAGTGTACCTCCCAGGGGCCACTATGGCTACACCTTC. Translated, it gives CAWSVPPRGHYGYTF.

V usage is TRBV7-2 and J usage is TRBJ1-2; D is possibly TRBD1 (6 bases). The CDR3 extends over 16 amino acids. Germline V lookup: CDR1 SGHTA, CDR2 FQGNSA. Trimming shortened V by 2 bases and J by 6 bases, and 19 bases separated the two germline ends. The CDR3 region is CASSLSPVQGLNGYTF. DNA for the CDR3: TGTGCCAGCAGCTTAAGCCCGGTACAGGGCCTCAATGGCTACACCTTC.

CDR3 nucleotide sequence: TGTGCCAGCAGCTGGGGGGGGACACGAGCTCTTACTAACTATGGCTACACCTTC. Protein product: CASSWGGTRALTNYGYTF. V gene TRBV5-6 combines with J gene TRBJ1-2, with D perhaps TRBD1 (6 bases). There are 18 residues in the CDR3. Trimming took 3 bases from V and 0 from J, leaving 21 bases between them. The germline V gene encodes CDR1 SGHDT and CDR2 YYEEEE.

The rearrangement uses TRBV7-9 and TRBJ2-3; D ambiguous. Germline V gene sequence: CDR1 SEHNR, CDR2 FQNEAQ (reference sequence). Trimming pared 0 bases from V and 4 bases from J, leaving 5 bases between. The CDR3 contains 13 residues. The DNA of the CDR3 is TGTGCCAGCAGCTTAGCGGGCGCAGATACGCAGTATTTT. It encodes CASSLAGADTQYF. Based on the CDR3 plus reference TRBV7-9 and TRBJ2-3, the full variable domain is DTGVSQNPRHKITKRGQNVTFRCDPISEHNRLYWYRQTLGQGPEFLTYFQNEAQLEKSRLLSDRFSAERPKGSFSTLEIQRTEQGDSAMYLCASSLAGADTQYFGPGTRLTVL.

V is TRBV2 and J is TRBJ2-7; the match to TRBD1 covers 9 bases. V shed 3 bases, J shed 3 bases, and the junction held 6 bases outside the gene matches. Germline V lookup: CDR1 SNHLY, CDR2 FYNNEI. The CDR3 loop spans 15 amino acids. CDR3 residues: CASSDTGTGRYEQYF. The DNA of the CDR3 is TGTGCCAGCAGTGATACCGGGACAGGGCGCTACGAGCAGTACTTC.

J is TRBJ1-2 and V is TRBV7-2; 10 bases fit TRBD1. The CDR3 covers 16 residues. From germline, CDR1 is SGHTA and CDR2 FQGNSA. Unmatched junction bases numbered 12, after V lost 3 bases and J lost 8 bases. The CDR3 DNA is TGTGCCAGCAGCTTGGGCCGGGACAGGGGCCGCCCGGGCTACACCTTC. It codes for CASSLGRDRGRPGYTF.

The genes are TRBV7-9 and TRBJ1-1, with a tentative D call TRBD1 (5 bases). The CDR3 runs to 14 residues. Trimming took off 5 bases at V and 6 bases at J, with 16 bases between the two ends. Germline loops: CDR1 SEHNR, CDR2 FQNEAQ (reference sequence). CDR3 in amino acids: CASSPIQVTAEAFF. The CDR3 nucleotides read TGTGCCAGCAGCCCGATACAGGTTACCGCTGAAGCTTTCTTT.

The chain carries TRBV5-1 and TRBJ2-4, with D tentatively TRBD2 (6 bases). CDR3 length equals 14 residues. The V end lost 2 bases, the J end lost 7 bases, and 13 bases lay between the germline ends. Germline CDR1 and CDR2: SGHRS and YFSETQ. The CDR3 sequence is CASSLGREVNIQYF. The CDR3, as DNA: TGCGCCAGCAGCTTAGGAAGGGAGGTGAACATTCAGTACTTC. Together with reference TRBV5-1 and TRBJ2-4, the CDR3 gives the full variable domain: KAGVTQTPRYLIKTRGQQVTLSCSPISGHRSVSWYQQTPGQGLQFLFEYFSETQRNKGNFPGRFSGRQFSNSRSEMNVSTLELGDSALYLCASSLGREVNIQYFGAGTRLSVL.